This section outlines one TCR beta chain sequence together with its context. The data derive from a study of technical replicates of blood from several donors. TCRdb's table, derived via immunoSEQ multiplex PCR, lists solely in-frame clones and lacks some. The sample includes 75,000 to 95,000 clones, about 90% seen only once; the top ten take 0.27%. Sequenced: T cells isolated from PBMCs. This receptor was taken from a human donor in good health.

As DNA, the CDR3 is TGCGCCAGCAGCTTACCCGGGTCCACCTACGAGCAGTACTTC. It specifies CASSLPGSTYEQYF. The V and J genes are TRBV5-1 and TRBJ2-7; D gene uncertain. V lost 2 bases, J lost 2 bases, and 11 bases lay in between. Germline V gene sequence: CDR1 SGHRS, CDR2 YFSETQ. The CDR3 totals 14 residues.